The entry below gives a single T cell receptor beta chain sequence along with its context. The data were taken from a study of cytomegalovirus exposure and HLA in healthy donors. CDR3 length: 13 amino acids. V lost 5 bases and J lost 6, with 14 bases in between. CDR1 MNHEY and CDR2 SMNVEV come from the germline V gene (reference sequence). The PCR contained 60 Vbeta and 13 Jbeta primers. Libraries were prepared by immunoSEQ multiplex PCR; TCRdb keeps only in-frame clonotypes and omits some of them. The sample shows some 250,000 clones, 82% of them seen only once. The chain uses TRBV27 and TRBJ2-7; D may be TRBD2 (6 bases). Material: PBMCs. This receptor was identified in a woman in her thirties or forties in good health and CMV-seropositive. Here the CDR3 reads CASSMGPGGEQYF. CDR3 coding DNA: TGTGCCAGCAGTATGGGTCCCGGGGGCGAGCAGTACTTC.